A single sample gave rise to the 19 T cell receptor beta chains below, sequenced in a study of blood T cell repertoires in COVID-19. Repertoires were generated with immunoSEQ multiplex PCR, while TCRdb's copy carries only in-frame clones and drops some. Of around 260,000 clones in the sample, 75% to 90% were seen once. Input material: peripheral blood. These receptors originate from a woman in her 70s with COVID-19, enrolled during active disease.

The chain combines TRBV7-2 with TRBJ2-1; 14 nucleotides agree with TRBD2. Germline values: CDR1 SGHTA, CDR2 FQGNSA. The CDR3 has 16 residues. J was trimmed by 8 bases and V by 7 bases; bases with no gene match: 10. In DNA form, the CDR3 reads TGTGCCAGCACTACCGCCCGGACTAGCGGGAGGTATGAGCAGTTCTTC. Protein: CASTTARTSGRYEQFF.

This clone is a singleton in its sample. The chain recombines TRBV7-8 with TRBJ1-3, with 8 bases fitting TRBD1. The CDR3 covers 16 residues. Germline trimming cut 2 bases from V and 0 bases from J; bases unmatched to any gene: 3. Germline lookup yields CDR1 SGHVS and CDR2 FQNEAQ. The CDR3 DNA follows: TGTGCCAGCAGCTTAAGAGACAGGGGCTCTGGAAACACCATATATTTT. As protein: CASSLRDRGSGNTIYF. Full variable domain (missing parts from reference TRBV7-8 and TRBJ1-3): GAGVSQSPRYKVAKRGQDVALRCDPISGHVSLFWYQQALGQGPEFLTYFQNEAQLDKSGLPSDRFFAERPEGSVSTLKIQRTQQEDSAVYLCASSLRDRGSGNTIYFGEGSWLTVV.

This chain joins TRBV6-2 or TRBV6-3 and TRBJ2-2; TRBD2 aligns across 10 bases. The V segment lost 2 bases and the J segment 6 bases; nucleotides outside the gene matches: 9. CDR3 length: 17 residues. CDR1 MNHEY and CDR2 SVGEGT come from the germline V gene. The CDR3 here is CASSYPRSGRAPGELFF. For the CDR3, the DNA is TGTGCCAGCAGTTACCCCAGGAGCGGGAGGGCCCCCGGGGAGCTGTTTTTT.

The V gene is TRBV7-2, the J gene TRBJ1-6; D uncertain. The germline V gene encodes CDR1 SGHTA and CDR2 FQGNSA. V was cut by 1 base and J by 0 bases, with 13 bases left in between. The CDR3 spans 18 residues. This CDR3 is CASSLVLAGSSYNSPLHF. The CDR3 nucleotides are TGTGCCAGCAGCTTAGTGTTGGCGGGGAGCTCCTATAATTCACCCCTCCACTTT.

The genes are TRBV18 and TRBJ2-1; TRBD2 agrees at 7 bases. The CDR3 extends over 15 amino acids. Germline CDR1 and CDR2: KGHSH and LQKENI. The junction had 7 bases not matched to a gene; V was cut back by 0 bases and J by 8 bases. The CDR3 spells CASSPPSREVYEQFF. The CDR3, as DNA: TGTGCCAGCTCACCACCCTCACGGGAGGTCTATGAGCAGTTCTTC. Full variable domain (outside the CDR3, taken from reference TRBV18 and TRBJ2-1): NAGVMQNPRHLVRRRGQEARLRCSPMKGHSHVYWYRQLPEEGLKFMVYLQKENIIDESGMPKERFSAEFPKEGPSILRIQQVVRGDSAAYFCASSPPSREVYEQFFGPGTRLTVL.

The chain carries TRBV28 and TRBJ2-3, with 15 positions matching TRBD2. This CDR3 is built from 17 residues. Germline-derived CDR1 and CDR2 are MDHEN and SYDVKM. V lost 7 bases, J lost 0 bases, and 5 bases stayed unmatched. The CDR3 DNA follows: TGTGCCAGCACCTCGGGACTAGCGGGAGGAAGCACAGATACGCAGTATTTT. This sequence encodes CASTSGLAGGSTDTQYF.

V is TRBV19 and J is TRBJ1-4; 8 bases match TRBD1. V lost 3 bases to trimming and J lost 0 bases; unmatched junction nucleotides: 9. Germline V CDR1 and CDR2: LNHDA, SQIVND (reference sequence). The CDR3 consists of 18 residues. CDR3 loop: CASSIGSGGLSTNEKLFF. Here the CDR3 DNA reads TGTGCCAGTAGTATCGGGTCAGGGGGCCTATCAACTAATGAAAAACTGTTTTTT.

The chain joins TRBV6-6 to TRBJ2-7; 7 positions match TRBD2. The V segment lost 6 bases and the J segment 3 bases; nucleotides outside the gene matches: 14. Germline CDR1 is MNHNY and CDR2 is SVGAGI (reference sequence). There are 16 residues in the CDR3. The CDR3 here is CASRSPSGREHYEQYF. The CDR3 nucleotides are TGTGCCAGCAGGAGCCCTAGCGGAAGGGAACACTACGAGCAGTACTTC.

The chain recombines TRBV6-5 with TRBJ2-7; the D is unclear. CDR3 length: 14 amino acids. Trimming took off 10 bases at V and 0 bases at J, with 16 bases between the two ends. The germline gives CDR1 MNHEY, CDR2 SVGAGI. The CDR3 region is CATLVTVASYEQYF. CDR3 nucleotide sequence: TGTGCCACCCTGGTTACGGTCGCCTCCTACGAGCAGTACTTC.

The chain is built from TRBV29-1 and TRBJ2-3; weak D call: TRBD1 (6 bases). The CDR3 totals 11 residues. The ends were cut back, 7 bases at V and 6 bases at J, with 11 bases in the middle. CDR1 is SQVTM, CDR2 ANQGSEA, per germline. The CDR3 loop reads CSGRTVDTQYF. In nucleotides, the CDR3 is TGCAGCGGGCGGACAGTCGATACGCAGTATTTT.

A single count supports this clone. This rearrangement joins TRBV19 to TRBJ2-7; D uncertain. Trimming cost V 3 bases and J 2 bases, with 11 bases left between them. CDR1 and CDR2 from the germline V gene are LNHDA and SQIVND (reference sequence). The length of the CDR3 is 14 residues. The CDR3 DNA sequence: TGTGCCAGTAGTATCCGGCGAGGCCCCTACGAGCAGTACTTC. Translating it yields CASSIRRGPYEQYF.

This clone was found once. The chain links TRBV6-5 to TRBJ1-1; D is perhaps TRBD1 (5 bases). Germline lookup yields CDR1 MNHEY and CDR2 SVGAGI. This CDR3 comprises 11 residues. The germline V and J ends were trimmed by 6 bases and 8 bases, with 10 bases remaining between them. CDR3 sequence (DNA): TGTGCCAGCAGCCGTCGGACAGAAGCTTTCTTT. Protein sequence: CASSRRTEAFF.

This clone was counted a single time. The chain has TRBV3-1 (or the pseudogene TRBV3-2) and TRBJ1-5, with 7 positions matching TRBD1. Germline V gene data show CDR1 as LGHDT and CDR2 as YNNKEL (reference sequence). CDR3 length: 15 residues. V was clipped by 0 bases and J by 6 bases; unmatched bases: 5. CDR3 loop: CASSQDPTGSQPQHF. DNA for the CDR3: TGTGCCAGCAGCCAAGATCCGACAGGGAGTCAGCCCCAGCATTTT.

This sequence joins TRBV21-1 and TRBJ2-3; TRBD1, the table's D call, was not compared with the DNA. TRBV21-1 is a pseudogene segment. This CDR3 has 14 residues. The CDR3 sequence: CASSKKSTTDTQYF. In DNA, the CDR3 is TGTGCCAGCAGCAAAAAGTCGACAACAGATACGCAGTATTTT.

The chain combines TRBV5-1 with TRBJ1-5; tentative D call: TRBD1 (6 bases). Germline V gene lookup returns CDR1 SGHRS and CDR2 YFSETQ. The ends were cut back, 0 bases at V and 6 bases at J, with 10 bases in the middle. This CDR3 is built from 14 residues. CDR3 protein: CASSLEGGGQPQHF. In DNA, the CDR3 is TGCGCCAGCAGCTTGGAAGGGGGGGGTCAGCCCCAGCATTTT.

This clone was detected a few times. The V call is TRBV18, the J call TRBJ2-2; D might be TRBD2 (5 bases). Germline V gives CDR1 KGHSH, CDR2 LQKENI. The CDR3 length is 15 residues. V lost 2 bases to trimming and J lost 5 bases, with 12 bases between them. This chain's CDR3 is CASSPNGVETGELFF. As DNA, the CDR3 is TGTGCCAGCTCACCAAACGGGGTCGAGACCGGGGAGCTGTTTTTT.

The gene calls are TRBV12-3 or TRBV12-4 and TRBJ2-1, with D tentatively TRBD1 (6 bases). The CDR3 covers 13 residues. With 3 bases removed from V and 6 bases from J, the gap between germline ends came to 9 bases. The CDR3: CASSFVRGNEQFF. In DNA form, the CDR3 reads TGTGCCAGCAGTTTCGTCAGGGGCAATGAGCAGTTCTTC.

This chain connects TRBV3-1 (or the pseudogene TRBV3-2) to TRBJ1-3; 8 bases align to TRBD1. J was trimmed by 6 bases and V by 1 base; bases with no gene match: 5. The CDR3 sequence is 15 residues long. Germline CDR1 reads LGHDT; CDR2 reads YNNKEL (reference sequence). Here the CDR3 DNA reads TGTGCCAGCAGCCAAGCCGGGACAGGAACAAACACCATATATTTT. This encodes CASSQAGTGTNTIYF.

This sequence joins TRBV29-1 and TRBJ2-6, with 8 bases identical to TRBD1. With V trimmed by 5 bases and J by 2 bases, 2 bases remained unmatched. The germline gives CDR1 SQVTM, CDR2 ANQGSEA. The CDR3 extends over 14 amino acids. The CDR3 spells CSVQQGAGANVLTF. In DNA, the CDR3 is TGCAGCGTTCAACAGGGGGCTGGGGCCAACGTCCTGACTTTC.